What follows is one T cell receptor beta chain and its context. This entry comes from a study of blood T cell repertoires in COVID-19. Sequencing was performed with immunoSEQ multiplex PCR; in TCRdb, only in-frame clones are kept and a portion is missing. The data show approximately 240,000 clones, around four fifths seen once. The CDR3 spans 15 residues. V shed 5 bases and J 6 bases; nucleotides not matched to a gene: 12. In germline, CDR1 is MDHEN, CDR2 SYDVKM. V usage is TRBV28 and J usage is TRBJ1-2; 7 nucleotides line up with TRBD1. This TCR was recovered from an older woman with active or convalescent COVID-19. Input material: peripheral blood. This chain's CDR3 is CASSHNGHRGNGYTF. DNA of the CDR3: TGTGCCAGCAGTCACAACGGTCACAGGGGAAATGGCTACACCTTC.